This T cell receptor beta chain was found in a study of PD-1 blockade in classical Hodgkin lymphoma. To note about this clone: Its target is not known. One end of the junction fails to match germline, which may point to a read error.

Study-wide results and limits: Factors driving the repertoire differences, possibly disease activity or prior therapy, remain undefined. When set against healthy donors, newly diagnosed patients were reported to show lower baseline TCR diversity.

As for time point: newly diagnosed, previously untreated cHL patient sample. Magnetic negative selection was used to purify CD4+ T cells from PBMCs that had been thawed. It was PBMCs in newly diagnosed, untreated classical Hodgkin lymphoma that served as comparison. Repertoires were generated with immunoSEQ multiplex PCR, while TCRdb's copy carries only in-frame clones and drops some. The sample includes about 16,000 clones, 92% of them seen just once. Sequenced: CD4+ T cells from blood. The clonotype was recovered from a human donor with classical Hodgkin lymphoma.

CDR3 region: CASSQVGGTDSSSEQYF. The CDR3 DNA reads TGCGCCAGCAGCCAAGTGGGAGGGACGGACTCCTCCTCCGAGCAGTACTTC. J is TRBJ2-7 and V is TRBV4-1, with TRBD2 matching 7 bases. Germline loops: CDR1 MGHRA, CDR2 YSYEKL. The CDR3 runs 17 residues.